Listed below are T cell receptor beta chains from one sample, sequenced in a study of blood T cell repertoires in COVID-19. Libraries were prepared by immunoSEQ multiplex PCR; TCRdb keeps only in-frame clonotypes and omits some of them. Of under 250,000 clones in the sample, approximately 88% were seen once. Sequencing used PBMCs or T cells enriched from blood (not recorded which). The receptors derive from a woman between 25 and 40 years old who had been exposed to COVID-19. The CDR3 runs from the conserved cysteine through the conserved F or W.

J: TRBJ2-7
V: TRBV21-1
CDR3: CASSSAGGTSLFWAQYF

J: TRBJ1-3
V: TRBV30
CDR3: CASSGNTIYF

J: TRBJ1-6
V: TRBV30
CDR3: CAWSVQGAAASPLHF

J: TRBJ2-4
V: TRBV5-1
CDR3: CASREDRTKNIQYF

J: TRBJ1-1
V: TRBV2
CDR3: CASTAGGPRTEAFF

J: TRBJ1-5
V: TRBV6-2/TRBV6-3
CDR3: CASSYGQAYSNQPQHF

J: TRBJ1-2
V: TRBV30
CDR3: CAWSVRSLSGYTF

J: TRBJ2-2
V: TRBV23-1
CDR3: CASSHPEKSGVRDTGELFF

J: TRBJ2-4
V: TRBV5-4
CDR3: CASSLGARGQGTIQYF

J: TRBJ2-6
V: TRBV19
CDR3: CASSPRGLAGANVLTF

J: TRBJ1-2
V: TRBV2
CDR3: CASSGLRGPQGYTF

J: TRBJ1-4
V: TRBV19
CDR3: CASSILGDLKKLFF

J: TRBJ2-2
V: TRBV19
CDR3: CASNQGTVSNTGELFF

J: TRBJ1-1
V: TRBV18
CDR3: CASSPQGYTEAFF

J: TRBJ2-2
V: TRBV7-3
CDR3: CASSGRNTGELFF

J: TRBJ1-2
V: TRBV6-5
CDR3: CASSWDRGGYGYTF

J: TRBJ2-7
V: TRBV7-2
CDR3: CASSQTSGPSYEQYF

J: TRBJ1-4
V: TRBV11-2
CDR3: CASSWGVNEKLFF

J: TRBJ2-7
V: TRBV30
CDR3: CAWSVAEEQYF

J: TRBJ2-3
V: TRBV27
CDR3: CASSSIAGSVDTQYF

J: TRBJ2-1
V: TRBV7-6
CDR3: CASSLLAGSYNEQFF

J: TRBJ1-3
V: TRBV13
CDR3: CASRPAGGNTIYF

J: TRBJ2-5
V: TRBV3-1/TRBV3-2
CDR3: CASSRTGVETQYF

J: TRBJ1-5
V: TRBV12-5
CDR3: CASGLVLGLMSNQPQHF

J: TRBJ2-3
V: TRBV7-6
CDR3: CASSLGQGAFRVDTQYF

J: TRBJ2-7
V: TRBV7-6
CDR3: CASSLVRAGGLEEQYF

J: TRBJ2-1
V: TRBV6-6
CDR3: CASTLGTSGYNEQFF

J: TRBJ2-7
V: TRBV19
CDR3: CASSRRGQGLAGGGEQYF

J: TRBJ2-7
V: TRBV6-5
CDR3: CASTPGHSYEQYF

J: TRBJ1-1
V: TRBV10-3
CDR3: CAISGAPGDTEAFF

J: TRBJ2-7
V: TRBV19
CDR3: CASSLRTGAYEQYF

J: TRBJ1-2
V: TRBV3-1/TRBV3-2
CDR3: CASRLRTGQSYGYTF

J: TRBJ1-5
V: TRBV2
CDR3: CASSDDPDPKGGNQPQHF

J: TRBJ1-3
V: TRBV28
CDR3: CASSSLDNSGNTIYF

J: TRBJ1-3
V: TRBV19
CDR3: CASSPGQSNSGNTIYF

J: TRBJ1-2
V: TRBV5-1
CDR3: CASSPGTGDYGYTF

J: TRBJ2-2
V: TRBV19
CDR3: CASTRDLYTGELFF

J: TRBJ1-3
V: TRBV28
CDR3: CASSSNRVYRNTIYF

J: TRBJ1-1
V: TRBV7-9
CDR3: CASSPSHTEAFF

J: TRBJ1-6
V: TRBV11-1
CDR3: CASSPQRSRNSPLHF

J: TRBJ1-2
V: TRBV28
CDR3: CASSLARTGLAGYTF

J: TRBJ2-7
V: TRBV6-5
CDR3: CASTYTLRLQYF

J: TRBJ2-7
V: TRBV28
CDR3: CASSPDDAGNLNEQYF